The 13 T cell receptor beta chains below come from one sample, sequenced in a study of PD-1 blockade in classical Hodgkin lymphoma. Sequencing was performed with immunoSEQ multiplex PCR; in TCRdb, only in-frame clones are kept and a portion is missing. This table holds under 70,000 clones, 65% to 75% found once. All the patients suffered relapse after autologous stem cell transplantation, and brentuximab vedotin exposure differed. Sequencing used peripheral blood mononuclear cells (PBMCs), obtained before the second cycle of nivolumab. These receptors all stem from a human donor with classical Hodgkin lymphoma.

V is TRBV7-8 and J is TRBJ2-3, with a weak D call TRBD1 (5 bases). In germline, CDR1 is SGHVS, CDR2 FQNEAQ. V shed 5 bases and J shed 6 bases, with 12 bases lying between them. This CDR3 comprises 13 residues. The CDR3 nucleotides are TGTGCCAGCAGCATGGGGCCCGGGGATACGCAGTATTTT. It translates to CASSMGPGDTQYF.

This clone occurred once. The chain is built from TRBV4-1 and TRBJ1-6; tentative D call: TRBD1 (5 bases). Trimming removed 0 bases from V and 10 bases from J, with 16 bases in between. CDR1 is MGHRA, CDR2 YSYEKL, per germline. The CDR3 has 16 amino acids. CDR3 amino acids: CASSQETTINRSPLHF. The CDR3 DNA sequence: TGCGCCAGCAGCCAAGAAACAACAATTAACAGGTCACCCCTCCACTTT.

The V gene is TRBV5-1, the J gene TRBJ2-3; no firm D call. The V end lost 4 bases, the J end lost 2 bases, and 17 bases lay between the germline ends. This CDR3 is 16 amino acids long. CDR1 is SGHRS and CDR2 is YFSETQ in the germline V gene. CDR3 amino acids: CASSLRLRQITDTQYF. DNA of the CDR3: TGCGCCAGCAGCCTCCGCTTGCGGCAGATCACAGATACGCAGTATTTT.

The J gene is TRBJ1-1, the V gene TRBV20-1, with a tentative D call TRBD1 (6 bases). V lost 4 bases, J lost 11 bases, and 14 bases lay in between. The CDR3 is made up of 11 amino acids. The germline gives CDR1 DFQATT, CDR2 SNEGSKA (reference sequence). The CDR3 sequence: CSANGGPGAFF. The CDR3, as DNA: TGCAGTGCTAACGGGGGCCCGGGCGCTTTCTTT.

The chain is built from TRBV6-5 and TRBJ1-2, with 7 bases matching TRBD1. The V gene's germline CDR1 is MNHEY and CDR2 SVGAGI. This CDR3 comprises 13 residues. V shed 5 bases and J 8 bases; nucleotides not matched to a gene: 8. The CDR3 coding sequence is TGTGCCAGCAGTCTTTGGACAGGTGGGGGCTACACCTTC. Translation gives CASSLWTGGGYTF.

This chain connects TRBV5-1 to TRBJ2-5, with D perhaps given as TRBD1 or TRBD2 (5 bases each). The CDR3 spans 15 residues. The V gene's germline CDR1 is SGHRS and CDR2 YFSETQ. Deletions cut 4 bases from V and 1 base from J, with 14 bases between. The CDR3 sequence is CASSVGPLAQETQYF. The DNA of the CDR3 is TGCGCCAGCAGCGTGGGACCACTGGCCCAAGAGACCCAGTACTTC. The whole variable domain, remainder taken from reference TRBV5-1 and TRBJ2-5, is KAGVTQTPRYLIKTRGQQVTLSCSPISGHRSVSWYQQTPGQGLQFLFEYFSETQRNKGNFPGRFSGRQFSNSRSEMNVSTLELGDSALYLCASSVGPLAQETQYFGPGTRLLVL.

This clone was picked up one time. The chain links TRBV6-6 to TRBJ1-2; TRBD1 might be the D (5 bases). Germline assignment: CDR1 MNHNY and CDR2 SVGAGI (reference sequence). V shed 1 base and J shed 4 bases, with 10 bases lying between them. The CDR3 contains 14 residues. The CDR3 loop reads CASSYLDTGYGYTF. The CDR3 region has the DNA TGTGCCAGCAGTTACTTGGACACTGGCTATGGCTACACCTTC.

This clone was seen ten or more times. The rearrangement links TRBV10-1 to TRBJ2-7; unclear D gene. The length of the CDR3 is 14 residues. Germline assignment: CDR1 WNHNN and CDR2 SYGVQD (reference sequence). Trimming left V 2 bases short and J 0 bases short, with 8 bases between. The DNA for the CDR3 is TGCGCCAGCAGTGAGACCCACCCCTCCTACGAGCAGTACTTC. Translation gives CASSETHPSYEQYF.

The chain is built from TRBV18 and TRBJ1-6; no firm D call. Trimming took off 3 bases at V and 7 bases at J, with 13 bases between the two ends. Germline values: CDR1 KGHSH, CDR2 LQKENI. The CDR3 loop spans 15 amino acids. CDR3 DNA: TGTGCCAGCTCACCCCCCGGGAATTTGAATTCACCCCTCCACTTT. It is translated as CASSPPGNLNSPLHF.

This clone was seen a single time. The same CDR3 also results from other DNA sequences found in this sample. The chain uses TRBV5-1 and TRBJ2-3; TRBD2 is a possible D gene (6 bases). Looked up from germline, CDR1 is SGHRS and CDR2 is YFSETQ. The CDR3 contains 15 residues. Trimming removed 0 bases at V and 0 bases at J, with 8 bases between. The CDR3 sequence: CASSLGGTSTDTQYF. The CDR3 DNA is TGCGCCAGCAGCTTGGGGGGGACTAGCACAGATACGCAGTATTTT.

This chain uses TRBV19 with TRBJ2-1, with no clear D. The CDR3 covers 15 residues. V gave up 2 bases and J gave up 7 bases, with 15 bases separating them. Per the germline V gene, CDR1 is LNHDA and CDR2 is SQIVND (reference sequence). Written as DNA, the CDR3 is TGTGCCAGTAGTATAAGCAGATCTGGAAGGAATGAGCAGTTCTTC. Its protein is CASSISRSGRNEQFF.

This clone came up once. The chain joins TRBV7-8 to TRBJ1-1; 8 nucleotides line up with TRBD1. Germline V gene lookup returns CDR1 SGHVS and CDR2 FQNEAQ. CDR3 size: 16 residues. Trimming removed 2 bases from V and 0 bases from J; junction bases left unmatched: 5. The CDR3: CASSLNPGQVNTEAFF. The CDR3 DNA sequence: TGTGCCAGCAGCTTAAACCCGGGACAGGTGAACACTGAAGCTTTCTTT.

The chain uses TRBV7-9 and TRBJ2-5; D is unresolved. The CDR3 runs 14 residues. Trimming cost V 5 bases and J 2 bases, with 12 bases left between them. Germline-derived CDR1 and CDR2 are SEHNR and FQNEAQ (reference sequence). The CDR3 spells CASSQNGRQETQYF. The CDR3 DNA sequence: TGTGCCAGCAGCCAGAACGGTAGACAAGAGACCCAGTACTTC.